This TCR beta chain was observed in a study of early T cells in non-severe SARS-CoV-2 infection. In the study overall: Sequencing input comprised bulk RNA from unsorted whole blood; chain pairing was not available. General study results and limits: VDJdb-based matching was biased toward anti-spike CD8 responses and missed private and CD4 specificities.

This clonotype was detected a few times. Its matching antigen is unknown. Each CDR3 protein is one row after TCRdb ran MiXCR on the 5' RACE reads. The table shows some 100,000 distinct CDR3 sequences, with roughly 14% occurring only once. The CDR3 spans 13 residues. Trimming shortened V by 5 bases and J by 3 bases, and 8 bases separated the two germline ends. CDR1 is SGHNT and CDR2 is YYREEE in the germline V gene (reference sequence). What was sequenced was whole blood. The chain joins TRBV5-4 to TRBJ1-4; D is unresolved. This receptor was obtained from an adult who was a healthcare worker with PCR-confirmed SARS-CoV-2 infection or an uninfected control (not recorded which). Here the CDR3 reads CASSTGANEKLFF. CDR3 DNA: TGTGCCAGCAGTACGGGAGCTAATGAAAAACTGTTTTTT.